Following are 14 T cell receptor beta chains from one sample sequenced in a study of T cell responses to AZD1222 COVID-19 vaccine. Repertoires were generated with immunoSEQ multiplex PCR, while TCRdb's copy carries only in-frame clones and drops some. The sample includes 150,000 or so clones, about 89% seen only once; the top ten take about 4.7%. The source material was peripheral blood, sampled on day 0 of AZD1222 vaccination. The receptor source for this set is an adult in good health.

This chain joins TRBV5-6 and TRBJ2-7; D is uncertain. The germline V gene encodes CDR1 SGHDT and CDR2 YYEEEE. V was pared by 4 bases and J by 3 bases, with 8 bases between. The CDR3 totals 12 residues. CDR3 loop: CASSPLRYEQYF. DNA of the CDR3: TGTGCCAGCAGCCCTCTTCGCTACGAGCAGTACTTC.

V and J are TRBV3-1 (or the pseudogene TRBV3-2) and TRBJ1-3; TRBD1 aligns across 7 bases. The ends lost 5 bases at V and 6 bases at J; junction bases unmatched: 4. The CDR3 is 13 residues long. Per germline, CDR1 LGHDT and CDR2 YNNKEL (reference sequence). This CDR3 reads CASSWGQLNTIYF. The CDR3 DNA sequence: TGTGCCAGCAGCTGGGGACAGTTAAACACCATATATTTT.

This sequence joins TRBV21-1 and TRBJ2-5. TRBV21-1 is a recognized pseudogene. The CDR3 covers 16 residues. CDR3 DNA sequence: TGTGCCAGCAGCAAAAGAAAGGGCACCTTCCAAGAGACCCAGTACTTC. Its protein product is CASSKRKGTFQETQYF.

The J gene is TRBJ2-7, the V gene TRBV7-8, with D uncertain. Germline loops: CDR1 SGHVS, CDR2 FQNEAQ. This CDR3 region has 14 residues. V was cut by 0 bases and J by 6 bases, with 12 bases left in between. In nucleotides, the CDR3 is TGTGCCAGCAGCTTAGCTAGTTTAGTAGGCGAGCAGTACTTC. The encoded protein is CASSLASLVGEQYF.

The J gene is TRBJ1-2, the V gene TRBV6-6, with D possibly being TRBD1 (6 bases). Per germline, CDR1 MNHNY and CDR2 SVGAGI (reference sequence). The V end was cut by 7 bases, the J end by 8 bases, with 14 bases between. The CDR3 covers 12 residues. In DNA, the CDR3 is TGTGCCAGCACTCCGGCAGGGGAAGGCTACACCTTC. Protein product: CASTPAGEGYTF.

The genes are TRBV6-5 and TRBJ1-1, with 9 bases lining up with TRBD1. Germline lookup yields CDR1 MNHEY and CDR2 SVGAGI. The CDR3 totals 15 residues. J gave up 0 bases and V 5 bases, and 4 bases lay outside the gene matches. CDR3: CASSRDRAMNTEAFF. DNA for the CDR3: TGTGCCAGCAGTCGGGACAGGGCCATGAACACTGAAGCTTTCTTT.

This sequence joins TRBV10-2 and TRBJ2-5; TRBD2 agrees at 11 bases. CDR3 length: 17 amino acids. V shed 2 bases, J shed 4 bases, and the junction held 9 bases outside the gene matches. Germline V gene data show CDR1 as WSHSY and CDR2 as SAAADI. In nucleotides, the CDR3 is TGCGCCAGCAGTGAGGTCGGTAGCGGGAGGGCCCTAGAGACCCAGTACTTC. It codes for CASSEVGSGRALETQYF.

The rearrangement uses TRBV18 and TRBJ1-2; D is unresolved. V dropped 2 bases and J dropped 6 bases, with 13 bases sitting between them. CDR1 KGHSH and CDR2 LQKENI come from the germline V gene. The CDR3 has 14 residues. CDR3 DNA: TGTGCCAGCTCACCAGCCTTGGGCGTAGATGGCTACACCTTC. The encoded protein is CASSPALGVDGYTF.

This clone was picked up one time. J is TRBJ1-3 and V is TRBV19; TRBD1 matches at 7 bases. There are 16 residues in the CDR3. V shed 4 bases, J shed 2 bases, and the junction held 8 bases outside the gene matches. Germline CDR1 LNHDA, CDR2 SQIVND (reference sequence). CDR3 DNA: TGTGCCAGTAGTACCCGACAGGGATTTGCTGGAAACACCATATATTTT. Protein product: CASSTRQGFAGNTIYF.

The chain combines TRBV18 with TRBJ2-5, with a weak D call TRBD1 (5 bases). V lost 5 bases to trimming and J lost 4 bases, with 11 bases between them. Germline CDR1 KGHSH, CDR2 LQKENI. The CDR3 has 13 residues. The DNA of the CDR3 is TGTGCCAGCTCAAGACGACAGACAGAGACCCAGTACTTC. Protein sequence: CASSRRQTETQYF.

Here the CDR3 reads CASSSGQGALRLNYGYTF. In nucleotides, the CDR3 is TGTGCCAGCAGCTCAGGACAGGGCGCCCTCCGACTAAACTATGGCTACACCTTC. The V gene is TRBV5-4, the J gene TRBJ1-2, with 8 bases identical to TRBD1. CDR3 length equals 18 residues. Unmatched junction bases numbered 15, after V lost 3 bases and J lost 2 bases. The germline CDR1 and CDR2 sequences are SGHNT and YYREEE (reference sequence). Complete variable domain (other parts from reference TRBV5-4 and TRBJ1-2): ETGVTQSPTHLIKTRGQQVTLRCSSQSGHNTVSWYQQALGQGPQFIFQYYREEENGRGNFPPRFSGLQFPNYSSELNVNALELDDSALYLCASSSGQGALRLNYGYTFGSGTRLTVV.

The rearrangement joins TRBV7-2 to TRBJ2-1, with a possible D match to TRBD1 (5 bases). V lost 1 base and J 10 bases, leaving 17 bases between the germline ends. The CDR3 contains 15 residues. Looked up from germline, CDR1 is SGHTA and CDR2 is FQGNSA. The CDR3 DNA is TGTGCCAGCAGCTTAGAGGTGGGCCGACAGTGGGAGCAGTTCTTC. Translating gives CASSLEVGRQWEQFF.

The rearrangement joins TRBV5-1 to TRBJ2-3, with 8 bases aligning to TRBD2. Losses at the gene ends were 4 bases for V and 1 base for J; bases not matched to a gene: 2. The CDR3 runs to 14 residues. The germline V gene encodes CDR1 SGHRS and CDR2 YFSETQ. In DNA, the CDR3 is TGCGCCAGCAGCGTGACTAGCGGCACAGATACGCAGTATTTT. It is translated as CASSVTSGTDTQYF.

This clone was counted a single time. The V call is TRBV6-6, the J call TRBJ2-1; D might be TRBD1 (8 bases). In germline, CDR1 is MNHNY, CDR2 SVGAGI (reference sequence). CDR3 length equals 18 residues. V lost 5 bases and J 7 bases, leaving 27 bases between the germline ends. In nucleotides, the CDR3 is TGTGCCAGCAGTCTCTCAGGGGGCGCGGCGGGAGCCAGGAATGAGCAGTTCTTC. Translated, it gives CASSLSGGAAGARNEQFF.